Listed below are T cell receptor beta chains from one sample, sequenced in a study of cytomegalovirus exposure and HLA in healthy donors. The data were produced by immunoSEQ multiplex PCR, yet TCRdb's version contains in-frame clones alone and is incomplete. The table lists 150,000 to 200,000 clones, 76% of them singletons. What was sequenced was PBMCs. The receptors were sampled from a male donor in good health and CMV-seronegative. The CDR3 runs from the conserved cysteine through the conserved F or W. The order of the fields is D gene, V gene, clone size, J gene, CDR3 DNA, CDR3 protein. D genes are given only for firm matches. Size is omitted from some rows. Given values are once, few, many or a class for expanded clones.

TRBD2	TRBV5-1	-	TRBJ2-5	TGCGCCAGCAGAGGACTAGCGGGGGGGCCAGGGGAGACCCAGTACTTC	CASRGLAGGPGETQYF
-	TRBV28	-	TRBJ1-5	TGTGCCAGCAGTATTAGGTCCAGGGCCCGCTATAGCAATCAGCCCCAGCATTTT	CASSIRSRARYSNQPQHF
TRBD2	TRBV19	-	TRBJ2-1	TGTGCCAGTAGTACCCAGCGGGGAAACTACAATGAGCAGTTCTTC	CASSTQRGNYNEQFF
TRBD1	TRBV7-9	-	TRBJ2-7	TGTGCCAGCAGCCAGACCGCCGGACAGGCTTACTCCTACGAGCAGTACTTC	CASSQTAGQAYSYEQYF
TRBD2	TRBV19	-	TRBJ2-1	TGTGCCAGTACCCCGAAGGCGGGGCTAGCGGGGGGCCTAGCCTACAATGAGCAGTTCTTC	CASTPKAGLAGGLAYNEQFF
-	TRBV10-3	once	TRBJ1-5	TGTGCCATCAGTGAGGCGGGAGTCAATCAGCCCCAGCATTTT	CAISEAGVNQPQHF
TRBD1	TRBV9	-	TRBJ1-1	TGTGCCAGCAGCGGGGGTTTAGGGACAGTGAACACTGAAGCTTTCTTT	CASSGGLGTVNTEAFF
TRBD1	TRBV19	-	TRBJ1-5	TGTGCCAGTAGTATTGAGCAGGGACAGAGCAATCAGCCCCAGCATTTT	CASSIEQGQSNQPQHF
-	TRBV9	-	TRBJ1-3	TGTGCCAGCAGCGTAGCTACAGGGATCGGAAACACCATATATTTT	CASSVATGIGNTIYF
TRBD1	TRBV19	-	TRBJ1-3	TGTGCCAGTAGTGTTCCCACTCCAGGGGGTACTGGAAACACCATATATTTT	CASSVPTPGGTGNTIYF
-	TRBV2	-	TRBJ2-2	TGTGCCAGCCGAATAATGCCCTGGGGGGTCACCGGGGAGCTGTTTTTT	CASRIMPWGVTGELFF
TRBD1	TRBV27	-	TRBJ1-1	TGTGCCAGCAGCTACAGGGGATTGGCAAACACTGAAGCTTTCTTT	CASSYRGLANTEAFF
TRBD2	TRBV5-6	-	TRBJ2-7	TGTGCCAGCAGCTTCGGAGGGACTAGCGGGAGAGTCTACGAGCAGTACTTC	CASSFGGTSGRVYEQYF
TRBD1	TRBV5-4	-	TRBJ2-2	TGTGCCAGCAGTTCCGGACAGGGGAAAAACACCGGGGAGCTGTTTTTT	CASSSGQGKNTGELFF
-	TRBV28	-	TRBJ1-3	TGTGCCAGCAGCCCTACAGGGAGCAGGCTCTCTGGAAACACCATATATTTT	CASSPTGSRLSGNTIYF
-	TRBV7-9	-	TRBJ2-1	TGTGCCAGCAGCTTGCAGGGGAATGAGCAGTTCTTC	CASSLQGNEQFF
TRBD1	TRBV18	-	TRBJ1-2	TGTGCCAGCTCACCGGGCCAGGGGGGCCCTAACTATGGCTACACCTTC	CASSPGQGGPNYGYTF
TRBD1	TRBV9	-	TRBJ2-7	TGTGCCAGCAGCGTAGCTCAGGGGACAGGGTCCCACGAGCAGTACTTC	CASSVAQGTGSHEQYF
-	TRBV20-1	-	TRBJ2-7	TGCAGTGCTAGGAGCTCCTACGAGCAGTACTTC	CSARSSYEQYF
TRBD1	TRBV5-6	-	TRBJ1-2	TGTGCCAGCAGCTTCCGGGACAGGGGCTATGGCTACACCTTC	CASSFRDRGYGYTF
-	TRBV7-6	-	TRBJ2-5	TGTGCCAGCAGCTTATACGGGTCCGTCGAGACCCAGTACTTC	CASSLYGSVETQYF
-	TRBV7-9	-	TRBJ2-3	TGTGCCAGCAGCTCGACAGATACGCAGTATTTT	CASSSTDTQYF
TRBD2	TRBV15	-	TRBJ2-1	TGTGCCACCAGCAGAGAGACAGCGGGAGCTGATGAGCAGTTCTTC	CATSRETAGADEQFF
TRBD1	TRBV30	-	TRBJ2-1	TGTGCCTGGAGTTCCGAAGACAGGGCGTACTACAATGAGCAGTTCTTC	CAWSSEDRAYYNEQFF
-	TRBV6-1	-	TRBJ2-5	TGTGCCAGCAGTGTCCAGGGGAAAGAGACCCAGTACTTC	CASSVQGKETQYF
-	TRBV5-1	few	TRBJ2-7	TGCGCCAGCAGCTTGGAGGGCCAGGGGGGCGAGCAGTACTTC	CASSLEGQGGEQYF
TRBD1	TRBV5-1	-	TRBJ2-7	TGCGCCAGCAGCTTGGTTGGGACAGGGAACTACGAGCAGTACTTC	CASSLVGTGNYEQYF
-	TRBV4-1	-	TRBJ1-1	TGCGCCAGCAGCCAAGATCCGGGAGGGATCACTGAAGCTTTCTTT	CASSQDPGGITEAFF
-	TRBV5-1	few	TRBJ1-4	TGCGCCAGCAGTCCAAACGGACAGTTTAATGAAAAACTGTTTTTT	CASSPNGQFNEKLFF
TRBD2	TRBV7-9	once	TRBJ2-5	TGTGCCAGCAGCACGACTAGCGGGAGACGAGAGACCCAGTACTTC	CASSTTSGRRETQYF
TRBD2	TRBV5-1	once	TRBJ2-2	TGCGCCAGCAGCTCGGGGACTAGCGGATTCACCGGGGAGCTGTTTTTT	CASSSGTSGFTGELFF
TRBD1	TRBV28	-	TRBJ2-7	TGTGCCAGCAGTCTCGCCCGACAGGGCAGACACGAGCAGTACTTC	CASSLARQGRHEQYF
-	TRBV7-9	once	TRBJ1-2	TGTTCCAGCAGCTTAAGAGGTCTGTCCTGGGGCTACACCTTC	CSSSLRGLSWGYTF
-	TRBV20-1	-	TRBJ1-1	TGCAGTGCTAGACAGGAAAAAGCTTTCTTT	CSARQEKAFF
TRBD2	TRBV5-4	-	TRBJ2-1	TGTGCCAGCAGCTCCCGGACTAGCGGGAAAACCTACAATGAGCAGTTCTTC	CASSSRTSGKTYNEQFF
-	TRBV27	-	TRBJ2-2	TGTGCCAGCAGTTTATTGGGGGGGCTGGGGACCGGGGAGCTGTTTTTT	CASSLLGGLGTGELFF
TRBD1	TRBV2	-	TRBJ1-1	TGTGCCAGCAGTAAACAGGGGGCTGGTAACACTGAAGCTTTCTTT	CASSKQGAGNTEAFF
-	TRBV6-6	-	TRBJ1-4	TGTGCCGTCCGCAAACCCCAGGGTGAAAAACTGTTTTTT	CAVRKPQGEKLFF
-	TRBV7-6	-	TRBJ1-1	TGTGCCAGCAGCTCGACAGGTAACACTGAAGCTTTCTTT	CASSSTGNTEAFF
-	TRBV5-8	-	TRBJ1-5	TGTGCCAGCAGCTTGATGGAGGGCCAGCCCCAGCATTTT	CASSLMEGQPQHF
TRBD1	TRBV10-3	-	TRBJ2-7	TGTGCCATCAGTCTCGGGACAGGTCCCTTCAACTTC	CAISLGTGPFNF
TRBD1	TRBV28	-	TRBJ2-5	TGTGCCAGCGGCTTACAGGGGGTTGAGACCCAGTACTTC	CASGLQGVETQYF
TRBD1	TRBV28	-	TRBJ1-4	TGTGCCAGCAGTTCCGGGACAGTGAACGAAAAACTGTTTTTT	CASSSGTVNEKLFF
-	TRBV29-1	-	TRBJ2-5	TGCAGCGTTGTGGGCAGGGATCGCGAGACCCAGTACTTC	CSVVGRDRETQYF
TRBD1	TRBV5-4	-	TRBJ1-1	TGTGCCAGCAGCACCTTAGACAGGGCGGTCGTCCAAACCCGTAAAGCTTTCTTT	CASSTLDRAVVQTRKAFF
TRBD1	TRBV27	few	TRBJ1-1	TGTGCCAGCAGTTTATTGGGCCGAGGGACAGAGAACACTGAAGCTTTCTTT	CASSLLGRGTENTEAFF
-	TRBV19	once	TRBJ1-2	TGTGCCAGTAGTTTGACAGAGGCGCTCGGAAACTATGGCTACACCTTC	CASSLTEALGNYGYTF
TRBD1	TRBV6-6	-	TRBJ2-1	TGTGCCAGCACGGGACAGACATACAATGAGCAGTTCTTC	CASTGQTYNEQFF
TRBD1	TRBV4-1	-	TRBJ2-7	TGCGCCAGCAGCCAAGATAGACAGGGGGTAGGCGAGCAGTACTTC	CASSQDRQGVGEQYF
-	TRBV11-3	-	TRBJ1-2	TGTGCCAGCAGCTTACTTAACTATGGCTACACCTTC	CASSLLNYGYTF
-	TRBV7-2	-	TRBJ1-2	TGTGCCAGCAGCCCCCGGGGGGGGTCAACTCACTATGGCTACACCTTC	CASSPRGGSTHYGYTF
-	TRBV7-2	-	TRBJ2-7	TGTGCCAGCAGCCCACGGGACTGGAGCTACGAGCAGTACTTC	CASSPRDWSYEQYF
-	TRBV5-1	-	TRBJ1-5	TGCGCCAGCAGCTTGGAACCCCAGGGGACGGGCAATCAGCCCCAGCATTTT	CASSLEPQGTGNQPQHF
TRBD1	TRBV28	few	TRBJ2-3	TGTGCCTGCTCCGGGACAGGGGGCACAGATACGCAGTATTTT	CACSGTGGTDTQYF
-	TRBV19	-	TRBJ1-6	TGTGCCGGTAGTACGTCCAGGGTTTACAATTCACCCCTCCACTTT	CAGSTSRVYNSPLHF